One sample yielded the 27 T cell receptor beta chains listed below, sequenced in a study of shared clonotypes between healthy human individuals. Only in-frame clones appear in the TCRdb table, and some are missing; sequencing was by immunoSEQ multiplex PCR. The sample contains 550,000 to 800,000 clones, around two thirds of which appear only once. The sequenced sample was memory CD4+ T cells sorted from blood. Subset of the sample: CD45RA-negative fraction. These receptors came from a woman aged 30 to 39 in good health.

As to this clone: The identical CDR3 is also encoded by other nucleotide sequences in the sample. The rearrangement links TRBV28 to TRBJ2-1; D is unresolved. This CDR3 is built from 13 residues. The germline gives CDR1 MDHEN, CDR2 SYDVKM. V was pared by 2 bases and J by 8 bases, with 10 bases between. CDR3 nucleotides: TGTGCCAGCAGTTTACCCGGGCAGGATGAGCAGTTCTTC. As protein: CASSLPGQDEQFF. Filled out from reference TRBV28 and TRBJ2-1, the complete variable domain reads DVKVTQSSRYLVKRTGEKVFLECVQDMDHENMFWYRQDPGLGLRLIYFSYDVKMKEKGDIPEGYSVSREKKERFSLILESASTNQTSMYLCASSLPGQDEQFFGPGTRLTVL.

V and J are TRBV11-1 and TRBJ2-7; possibly TRBD1 for D (6 bases). CDR3 size: 15 residues. Deletions cut 2 bases from V and 6 bases from J, with 17 bases between. Per the germline V gene, CDR1 is SGHAT and CDR2 is FQDESV (reference sequence). The CDR3 DNA follows: TGTGCCAGCAGCTTAACCGGGACACCTACCTTCGAGCAGTACTTC. As protein: CASSLTGTPTFEQYF.

V is TRBV30 and J is TRBJ1-2; D uncertain. Germline V gives CDR1 GTSNPN, CDR2 SVGIG (reference sequence). The ends were cut back, 2 bases at V and 4 bases at J, with 17 bases in the middle. The CDR3 has 15 residues. The chain's CDR3 is CAWSFGPAGTYGYTF. The CDR3, as DNA: TGTGCCTGGAGTTTCGGGCCAGCCGGTACCTATGGCTACACCTTC.

Only a few counts were recorded for this clone. The chain employs TRBV7-9 and TRBJ2-1; D call uncertain. The CDR3 runs 16 residues. The germline gives CDR1 SEHNR, CDR2 FQNEAQ (reference sequence). V lost 5 bases and J 2 bases, leaving 16 bases between the germline ends. CDR3 nucleotide sequence: TGTGCCAGCAGCGTTGACGGAAGGTATCCCTACAATGAGCAGTTCTTC. Translation gives CASSVDGRYPYNEQFF.

J is TRBJ2-1 and V is TRBV10-2, with no clear D. The CDR3 has 13 residues. The germline gives CDR1 WSHSY, CDR2 SAAADI. Trimming stripped 6 bases from V and 4 bases from J, with 10 bases between. The CDR3, as DNA: TGCGCCAGCAGAACGGTTTTATACAATGAGCAGTTCTTC. Its protein product is CASRTVLYNEQFF.

This chain links TRBV29-1 with TRBJ2-3; D gene uncertain. The CDR3 consists of 14 residues. Trimming cost V 1 base and J 0 bases, with 8 bases left between them. Germline V gene sequence: CDR1 SQVTM, CDR2 ANQGSEA. Here the CDR3 reads CSVEGYYSTDTQYF. The CDR3, as DNA: TGCAGCGTTGAAGGGTACTATAGCACAGATACGCAGTATTTT.

Worth noting for this clone: Within the sample, other DNA sequences also encode this same CDR3. The CDR3 loop reads CASSAGESSYEQYF. DNA for the CDR3: TGTGCCAGTAGTGCTGGCGAGAGCTCCTACGAGCAGTACTTC. The V call is TRBV19, the J call TRBJ2-7, with D uncertain. Deletions cut 5 bases from V and 0 bases from J, with 11 bases between. This CDR3 is built from 14 residues. CDR1 LNHDA and CDR2 SQIVND come from the germline V gene (reference sequence).

The V call is TRBV5-1, the J call TRBJ1-1; D is unclear. CDR3 length equals 14 residues. The germline gives CDR1 SGHRS, CDR2 YFSETQ. V lost 0 bases to trimming and J lost 5 bases, with 11 bases between them. The CDR3 loop reads CASSLEPGGTEAFF. CDR3 in DNA: TGCGCCAGCAGCTTGGAACCGGGAGGGACTGAAGCTTTCTTT.

This clone was observed a few times. The chain employs TRBV28 and TRBJ1-5; possibly TRBD1 for D (6 bases). The length of the CDR3 is 14 residues. The V and J ends lost 7 bases and 7 bases respectively, with 17 bases between them. Germline V gene lookup returns CDR1 MDHEN and CDR2 SYDVKM. The CDR3 sequence is CASTRWGAAQPQHF. DNA of the CDR3: TGTGCCAGCACCCGGTGGGGGGCTGCGCAGCCCCAGCATTTT.

This clone was detected only once. The CDR3 spells CASSIKYQETQYF. The CDR3 nucleotides read TGTGCCAGCAGTATAAAGTACCAAGAGACCCAGTACTTC. The genes are TRBV28 and TRBJ2-5; no clear D. The CDR3 covers 13 residues. Trimming shortened V by 5 bases and J by 0 bases, and 7 bases separated the two germline ends. The V gene's germline CDR1 is MDHEN and CDR2 SYDVKM.

The sample holds a few counts of this clone. CDR3 residues: CSVESSGQGYYEQYF. The CDR3 coding sequence is TGCAGCGTTGAAAGTTCAGGACAGGGGTACTACGAGCAGTACTTC. The chain joins TRBV29-1 to TRBJ2-7, with TRBD1 matching over 9 bases. CDR1 SQVTM and CDR2 ANQGSEA come from the germline V gene. The CDR3 consists of 15 residues. With V trimmed by 2 bases and J by 3 bases, 8 bases remained unmatched.

The gene calls are TRBV5-1 and TRBJ2-1, with TRBD2 identical over 15 bases. V shed 0 bases, J shed 4 bases, and the junction held 11 bases outside the gene matches. There are 20 residues in the CDR3. Germline-derived CDR1 and CDR2 are SGHRS and YFSETQ. The CDR3 loop is CASSLVGLAGGEVLYNEQFF. CDR3 nucleotide sequence: TGCGCCAGCAGCTTGGTGGGACTAGCGGGAGGCGAGGTGTTATACAATGAGCAGTTCTTC.

The chain links TRBV28 to TRBJ1-1; D may be TRBD1 (5 bases). CDR1 is MDHEN, CDR2 SYDVKM, per germline. V lost 7 bases, J lost 9 bases, and 12 bases lay in between. The CDR3 has 11 residues. The CDR3 DNA sequence: TGTGCCAGCATTACCGGGACGCAAGCTTTCTTT. Translated, it gives CASITGTQAFF.

This rearrangement joins TRBV2 to TRBJ2-1; D is undetermined. Germline values: CDR1 SNHLY, CDR2 FYNNEI. Trimming removed 4 bases at V and 5 bases at J, with 12 bases between. CDR3 length equals 14 residues. CDR3 DNA: TGTGCCAGCAGTGTATACTTGGTCGACAATGAGCAGTTCTTC. This encodes CASSVYLVDNEQFF.

This clone appeared a few times. V usage is TRBV28 and J usage is TRBJ1-5, with D perhaps TRBD1 (5 bases). The CDR3 length is 13 residues. V shed 6 bases and J shed 5 bases, with 11 bases lying between them. Germline loops: CDR1 MDHEN, CDR2 SYDVKM. The CDR3 region is CASRRWDDQPQHF. As DNA, the CDR3 is TGTGCCAGCAGGCGGTGGGACGATCAGCCCCAGCATTTT.

This chain joins TRBV11-2 and TRBJ2-1; tentative D call: TRBD2 (5 bases). Germline CDR1 is SGHAT and CDR2 is FQNNGV. V was shortened by 4 bases and J by 2 bases, with 12 bases between the two germline ends. The CDR3 consists of 15 residues. The CDR3 region is CASSSPGLAYNEQFF. In DNA, the CDR3 is TGTGCCAGCAGCTCACCAGGACTGGCCTACAATGAGCAGTTCTTC.

This rearrangement joins TRBV6-5 to TRBJ2-7; a possible D gene is TRBD2 (6 bases). V gave up 3 bases and J gave up 1 base, with 13 bases separating them. There are 15 residues in the CDR3. Germline V lookup: CDR1 MNHEY, CDR2 SVGAGI. CDR3 sequence: CASSYGYSGSYEQYF. The CDR3 nucleotides read TGTGCCAGCAGTTATGGGTATAGCGGATCCTACGAGCAGTACTTC.

This clone was picked up one time. The chain recombines TRBV4-2 with TRBJ1-1, with TRBD1 matching over 8 bases. After removal of 1 base from V and 5 bases from J, the junction contained 9 bases not matched to a gene. The CDR3 sequence is 16 residues long. Germline CDR1 LGHNA, CDR2 YNFKEQ. Here the CDR3 reads CASSQASAGQATEAFF. DNA of the CDR3: TGTGCCAGCAGCCAAGCATCAGCGGGACAGGCGACTGAAGCTTTCTTT.

In this sample, this clone turned up once. In the same sample, other DNA sequences code for this CDR3. The genes are TRBV18 and TRBJ1-2; 10 nucleotides line up with TRBD1. The CDR3 length is 16 residues. CDR1 KGHSH and CDR2 LQKENI come from the germline V gene. V shed 4 bases and J 1 base; nucleotides not matched to a gene: 6. CDR3 sequence: CASSLPGTGVNYGYTF. The DNA for the CDR3 is TGTGCCAGCTCACTGCCCGGGACAGGGGTTAACTATGGCTACACCTTC.

The genes are TRBV5-6 and TRBJ2-3; 7 nucleotides line up with TRBD2. V was clipped by 6 bases and J by 1 base; unmatched bases: 14. The CDR3 extends over 17 amino acids. Germline CDR1 SGHDT, CDR2 YYEEEE. CDR3 in amino acids: CASNLWRGRARTDTQYF. The DNA of the CDR3 is TGTGCCAGCAACCTCTGGCGTGGGAGGGCCCGCACAGATACGCAGTATTTT.

In nucleotides, the CDR3 is TGTGCCAGCATGGGCCGTGGTTCACCCCTCCACTTT. It codes for CASMGRGSPLHF. The V call is TRBV6-5, the J call TRBJ1-6; D remains ambiguous. CDR1 and CDR2 from the germline V gene are MNHEY and SVGAGI. The CDR3 runs 12 residues. Between the trimmed V and J ends, which lost 7 bases and 9 bases, there was a span of 10 bases.

The chain combines TRBV5-1 with TRBJ2-5; 9 bases agree with TRBD1. J gave up 5 bases and V 4 bases, and 9 bases lay outside the gene matches. Germline lookup yields CDR1 SGHRS and CDR2 YFSETQ. This CDR3 region has 15 residues. The CDR3 is CASSRGQGGFETQYF. In DNA, the CDR3 is TGCGCCAGCAGCAGGGGACAGGGCGGGTTTGAGACCCAGTACTTC.

The CDR3 DNA reads as TGTGCCAGCAGCATAGGGCCGGGACGCTCCTACAATGAGCAGTTCTTC. Translation: CASSIGPGRSYNEQFF. This chain joins TRBV11-2 and TRBJ2-1; D is tentatively TRBD1 or TRBD2 (5 bases each). This CDR3 has 16 residues. V dropped 5 bases and J dropped 0 bases, with 14 bases sitting between them. Germline CDR1 SGHAT, CDR2 FQNNGV. Combining the CDR3 with reference TRBV11-2 and TRBJ2-1 gives the whole variable domain EAGVAQSPRYKIIEKRQSVAFWCNPISGHATLYWYQQILGQGPKLLIQFQNNGVVDDSQLPKDRFSAERLKGVDSTLKIQPAKLEDSAVYLCASSIGPGRSYNEQFFGPGTRLTVL.

The chain combines TRBV2 with TRBJ2-7; 12 bases are a match to TRBD2. Per the germline V gene, CDR1 is SNHLY and CDR2 is FYNNEI. V gave up 10 bases and J gave up 7 bases; unmatched junction bases: 11. The CDR3 has 14 residues. CDR3 sequence: CAIRWTSGAREQYF. DNA of the CDR3: TGTGCCATCCGATGGACTAGCGGGGCCAGGGAGCAGTACTTC.

The gene calls are TRBV9 and TRBJ1-1; the match to TRBD1 covers 7 bases. Germline values: CDR1 SGDLS, CDR2 YYNGEE. V lost 0 bases, J lost 4 bases, and 9 bases stayed unmatched. There are 16 residues in the CDR3. This chain's CDR3 is CASSVAPEGASTEAFF. The CDR3, as DNA: TGTGCCAGCAGCGTAGCCCCCGAGGGGGCCAGCACTGAAGCTTTCTTT.

The chain is built from TRBV7-2 and TRBJ1-4; possible D gene TRBD1, 6 bases. With 2 bases removed from V and 7 bases from J, the gap between germline ends came to 17 bases. The CDR3 loop spans 16 amino acids. Germline V gives CDR1 SGHTA, CDR2 FQGNSA. CDR3 sequence (DNA): TGTGCCAGCAGCTTAACACCCGGCAGGGGACGTGAAAAACTGTTTTTT. Its protein is CASSLTPGRGREKLFF.

J is TRBJ2-1 and V is TRBV5-1; the match to TRBD2 covers 11 bases. The CDR3 covers 15 residues. J lost 4 bases, V lost 7 bases, and 7 bases had no gene match. Germline CDR1 is SGHRS and CDR2 is YFSETQ. CDR3 amino acids: CASETGTSGYNEQFF. CDR3 nucleotides: TGCGCCAGCGAAACCGGGACTAGCGGTTACAATGAGCAGTTCTTC.